A single sample gave rise to the 21 T cell receptor beta chains below, sequenced in a study of T cells after yellow fever vaccination. TCRdb re-called the 5' RACE reads through MiXCR, storing one row per CDR3 protein. The data show about 220,000 distinct CDR3 sequences, 3% to 3.5% seen once. Sequencing used CD4+ T cells sorted from PBMCs, obtained 10 days after the yellow fever booster vaccination. The receptors stem from a young man who received the YFV17D yellow fever vaccine.

This clonotype was counted ten times or more. The genes are TRBV29-1 and TRBJ1-5; D is undetermined. Trimming stripped 7 bases from V and 0 bases from J, with 16 bases between. The germline gives CDR1 SQVTM, CDR2 ANQGSEA. This CDR3 comprises 15 residues. The CDR3 nucleotides read TGCAGCGCCACCTACAAGTTTTATAGCAATCAGCCCCAGCATTTT. This gives the protein CSATYKFYSNQPQHF.

Only a few counts were recorded for this clonotype. The chain couples TRBV20-1 to TRBJ1-1; 7 bases map to TRBD1. Per germline, CDR1 DFQATT and CDR2 SNEGSKA (reference sequence). After removal of 3 bases from V and 1 base from J, the junction contained 5 bases not matched to a gene. CDR3 size: 14 residues. As DNA, the CDR3 is TGCAGTGCTAGGCCCGGGACAGCGAACACTGAAGCTTTCTTT. Translating gives CSARPGTANTEAFF.

This clonotype was recorded many times. This chain joins TRBV29-1 and TRBJ1-4, with 8 bases matching TRBD1. Germline V gene lookup returns CDR1 SQVTM and CDR2 ANQGSEA. The junction had 0 bases not matched to a gene; V was cut back by 6 bases and J by 0 bases. The CDR3 totals 13 residues. CDR3 sequence (DNA): TGCAGCGTACAGGGGGCAACTAATGAAAAACTGTTTTTT. Encoded protein: CSVQGATNEKLFF. Complete variable domain (other parts from reference TRBV29-1 and TRBJ1-4): SAVISQKPSRDICQRGTSLTIQCQVDSQVTMMFWYRQQPGQSLTLIATANQGSEATYESGFVIDKFPISRPNLTFSTLTVSNMSPEDSSIYLCSVQGATNEKLFFGSGTQLSVL.

This clonotype was detected many times. V usage is TRBV5-1 and J usage is TRBJ1-1; D is uncertain. Germline V gene sequence: CDR1 SGHRS, CDR2 YFSETQ. The CDR3 length is 13 residues. The V end lost 7 bases, the J end lost 1 base, and 11 bases lay between the germline ends. CDR3 sequence: CASAWTENTEAFF. The CDR3 region has the DNA TGCGCCAGCGCCTGGACGGAGAACACTGAAGCTTTCTTT.

The rearrangement joins TRBV18 to TRBJ1-1; D not certain. This CDR3 spans 12 amino acids. Trimming removed 4 bases from V and 4 bases from J, with 7 bases in between. Germline values: CDR1 KGHSH, CDR2 LQKENI. The CDR3 nucleotides read TGTGCCAGCTCACGAGTGGGCACTGAAGCTTTCTTT. This translates into CASSRVGTEAFF. Complete variable domain (other parts from reference TRBV18 and TRBJ1-1): NAGVMQNPRHLVRRRGQEARLRCSPMKGHSHVYWYRQLPEEGLKFMVYLQKENIIDESGMPKERFSAEFPKEGPSILRIQQVVRGDSAAYFCASSRVGTEAFFGQGTRLTVV.

This clonotype was seen repeatedly, ten times or more. V usage is TRBV4-1 and J usage is TRBJ2-1; no reliable D call. With 0 bases removed from V and 2 bases from J, the gap between germline ends came to 8 bases. The CDR3 has 15 amino acids. CDR1 MGHRA and CDR2 YSYEKL come from the germline V gene. CDR3 sequence reads: CASSQDGVTYNEQFF. In DNA, the CDR3 is TGCGCCAGCAGCCAAGATGGGGTTACCTACAATGAGCAGTTCTTC.

In its sample, this clonotype was seen many times. The chain uses TRBV20-1 and TRBJ1-2; 7 bases are shared with TRBD1. V shed 0 bases and J 8 bases; nucleotides not matched to a gene: 15. Germline-derived CDR1 and CDR2 are DFQATT and SNEGSKA (reference sequence). The CDR3 loop spans 16 amino acids. CDR3 amino acids: CSARDTPGKGAVGYTF. CDR3 coding DNA: TGCAGTGCTAGAGATACCCCCGGGAAGGGGGCGGTCGGCTACACCTTC.

This clonotype was recorded many times. The genes are TRBV4-3 and TRBJ1-2, with a possible D match to TRBD1 (5 bases). Germline CDR1 and CDR2: LGHNA and YSLEER. The CDR3 loop spans 15 amino acids. The V end lost 0 bases, the J end lost 4 bases, and 12 bases lay between the germline ends. CDR3 amino acids: CASSQDLSGTYGYTF. CDR3 bases: TGCGCCAGCAGCCAAGATCTATCAGGGACCTATGGCTACACCTTC.

This clonotype was recorded at least ten times. V gene TRBV6-5 combines with J gene TRBJ1-5; D is unclear. Trimming stripped 5 bases from V and 0 bases from J, with 8 bases between. This CDR3 has 14 residues. Germline V lookup: CDR1 MNHEY, CDR2 SVGAGI. CDR3 DNA sequence: TGTGCCAGCAGTGGTGGGAATAGCAATCAGCCCCAGCATTTT. It specifies CASSGGNSNQPQHF.

This clonotype was seen repeatedly, ten times or more. The chain recombines TRBV24-1 with TRBJ2-3; D is unclear. Germline CDR1 reads KGHDR; CDR2 reads SFDVKD. V lost 1 base and J lost 14, with 15 bases in between. CDR3 length: 13 amino acids. The CDR3 loop is CATSDFRPTGGYF. CDR3 nucleotides: TGTGCCACCAGTGATTTCCGGCCAACCGGCGGGTATTTT.

This clonotype showed up just a few times. The gene calls are TRBV7-2 and TRBJ2-7, with TRBD2 as a possible D gene (6 bases). Germline V gives CDR1 SGHTA, CDR2 FQGNSA. The V end was cut by 5 bases, the J end by 4 bases, with 15 bases between. The CDR3 length is 14 residues. DNA for the CDR3: TGTGCCAGCAGCCCCGGCGGGGAGTGGTACGAGCAGTACTTC. As protein: CASSPGGEWYEQYF. The full variable domain, in which reference TRBV7-2 and TRBJ2-7 provide the parts outside the CDR3, is GAGVSQSPSNKVTEKGKDVELRCDPISGHTALYWYRQSLGQGLEFLIYFQGNSAPDKSGLPSDRFSAERTGGSVSTLTIQRTQQEDSAVYLCASSPGGEWYEQYFGPGTRLTVT.

The sample holds many counts of this clonotype. This chain links TRBV7-7 with TRBJ2-7, with D maybe TRBD1 (5 bases). The length of the CDR3 is 15 residues. Germline assignment: CDR1 SSHAT and CDR2 FNYEAQ (reference sequence). The CDR3 sequence: CASSFGDRDSYEQYV. CDR3 in DNA: TGTGCTAGCAGCTTCGGAGACAGAGACTCCTACGAGCAGTACGTC.

This clonotype was recorded a few times. The chain recombines TRBV6-5 with TRBJ2-3, with a possible D match to TRBD1 (5 bases). There are 13 residues in the CDR3. V lost 10 bases to trimming and J lost 4 bases, with 15 bases between them. The germline V gene has CDR1 MNHEY and CDR2 SVGAGI. For the CDR3, the DNA is TGTGCCATCCAGCGAAGGGGCGCAGATACGCAGTATTTT. Protein product: CAIQRRGADTQYF.

This clonotype was recorded at least ten times. The rearrangement joins TRBV24-1 to TRBJ1-1, with TRBD1 as a possible D gene (6 bases). The CDR3 totals 13 residues. Germline values: CDR1 KGHDR, CDR2 SFDVKD. Trimming removed 5 bases at V and 5 bases at J, with 11 bases between. Here the CDR3 DNA reads TGTGCCACCAGTGCAGGGGCGTATACTGAAGCTTTCTTT. Translating it yields CATSAGAYTEAFF.

This clonotype was recorded at least ten times. This rearrangement joins TRBV7-2 to TRBJ2-5; D is perhaps TRBD1 or TRBD2 (6 bases each). With 7 bases removed from V and 5 bases from J, the gap between germline ends came to 17 bases. This CDR3 region has 14 residues. Per the germline V gene, CDR1 is SGHTA and CDR2 is FQGNSA. CDR3 nucleotide sequence: TGTGCCAGCAACAAAAGGGGGGCTGCTGAGACCCAGTACTTC. It is translated as CASNKRGAAETQYF.

The table lists this clonotype with many counts. This chain links TRBV4-1 with TRBJ2-1; TRBD2 matches 12 bases. The CDR3 is made up of 15 amino acids. CDR1 is MGHRA, CDR2 YSYEKL, per germline. J lost 7 bases, V lost 4 bases, and 5 bases had no gene match. The DNA of the CDR3 is TGCGCCAGCAGCCGACCTAGCGGGGGGGCAAATGAGCAGTTCTTC. Encoded protein: CASSRPSGGANEQFF.

The rearrangement links TRBV5-1 to TRBJ2-1; TRBD2 matches at 7 bases. The V gene's germline CDR1 is SGHRS and CDR2 YFSETQ. J was trimmed by 5 bases and V by 5 bases; bases with no gene match: 13. The CDR3 totals 16 residues. CDR3: CASSSSSGVAHNEQFF. For the CDR3, the DNA is TGCGCCAGCAGTTCGTCAAGCGGGGTCGCCCACAATGAGCAGTTCTTC.

Ten or more counts support this clonotype. The rearrangement uses TRBV7-7 and TRBJ2-5; tentatively, D is TRBD1 or TRBD2 (5 bases each). V lost 5 bases and J lost 1, with 14 bases in between. Germline values: CDR1 SSHAT, CDR2 FNYEAQ (reference sequence). This CDR3 region has 15 residues. The CDR3 nucleotides read TGTGCCAGCAGCCCGCTTGGGACGGCCCAAGAGACCCAGTACTTC. Its protein is CASSPLGTAQETQYF.

This clonotype has more than one count but fewer than ten. This rearrangement joins TRBV4-3 to TRBJ1-1; D is perhaps TRBD1 (6 bases). Deletions cut 1 base from V and 4 bases from J, with 13 bases between. Germline lookup yields CDR1 LGHNA and CDR2 YSLEER. The CDR3 sequence is 15 residues long. The CDR3 nucleotides read TGCGCCAGCAGCCAAGTCGGGGGGGGCGGCACTGAAGCTTTCTTT. Protein sequence: CASSQVGGGGTEAFF.

This clonotype showed up many times. This chain uses TRBV6-5 with TRBJ2-5; D gene ambiguous. Trimming shortened V by 0 bases and J by 5 bases, and 10 bases separated the two germline ends. The CDR3 has 14 residues. Looked up from germline, CDR1 is MNHEY and CDR2 is SVGAGI. Written as DNA, the CDR3 is TGTGCCAGCAGTTACTCGACCATAGTTGAGACCCAGTACTTC. Encoded protein: CASSYSTIVETQYF.

This clonotype was observed many times. The chain is built from TRBV18 and TRBJ2-1; the D is unclear. Germline values: CDR1 KGHSH, CDR2 LQKENI. The CDR3 is 12 residues long. The V gene lost 3 bases and the J gene lost 7 bases, with 7 bases spanning the gap. CDR3: CASSPLVNEQFF. In DNA, the CDR3 is TGTGCCAGCTCACCTTTAGTGAATGAGCAGTTCTTC.